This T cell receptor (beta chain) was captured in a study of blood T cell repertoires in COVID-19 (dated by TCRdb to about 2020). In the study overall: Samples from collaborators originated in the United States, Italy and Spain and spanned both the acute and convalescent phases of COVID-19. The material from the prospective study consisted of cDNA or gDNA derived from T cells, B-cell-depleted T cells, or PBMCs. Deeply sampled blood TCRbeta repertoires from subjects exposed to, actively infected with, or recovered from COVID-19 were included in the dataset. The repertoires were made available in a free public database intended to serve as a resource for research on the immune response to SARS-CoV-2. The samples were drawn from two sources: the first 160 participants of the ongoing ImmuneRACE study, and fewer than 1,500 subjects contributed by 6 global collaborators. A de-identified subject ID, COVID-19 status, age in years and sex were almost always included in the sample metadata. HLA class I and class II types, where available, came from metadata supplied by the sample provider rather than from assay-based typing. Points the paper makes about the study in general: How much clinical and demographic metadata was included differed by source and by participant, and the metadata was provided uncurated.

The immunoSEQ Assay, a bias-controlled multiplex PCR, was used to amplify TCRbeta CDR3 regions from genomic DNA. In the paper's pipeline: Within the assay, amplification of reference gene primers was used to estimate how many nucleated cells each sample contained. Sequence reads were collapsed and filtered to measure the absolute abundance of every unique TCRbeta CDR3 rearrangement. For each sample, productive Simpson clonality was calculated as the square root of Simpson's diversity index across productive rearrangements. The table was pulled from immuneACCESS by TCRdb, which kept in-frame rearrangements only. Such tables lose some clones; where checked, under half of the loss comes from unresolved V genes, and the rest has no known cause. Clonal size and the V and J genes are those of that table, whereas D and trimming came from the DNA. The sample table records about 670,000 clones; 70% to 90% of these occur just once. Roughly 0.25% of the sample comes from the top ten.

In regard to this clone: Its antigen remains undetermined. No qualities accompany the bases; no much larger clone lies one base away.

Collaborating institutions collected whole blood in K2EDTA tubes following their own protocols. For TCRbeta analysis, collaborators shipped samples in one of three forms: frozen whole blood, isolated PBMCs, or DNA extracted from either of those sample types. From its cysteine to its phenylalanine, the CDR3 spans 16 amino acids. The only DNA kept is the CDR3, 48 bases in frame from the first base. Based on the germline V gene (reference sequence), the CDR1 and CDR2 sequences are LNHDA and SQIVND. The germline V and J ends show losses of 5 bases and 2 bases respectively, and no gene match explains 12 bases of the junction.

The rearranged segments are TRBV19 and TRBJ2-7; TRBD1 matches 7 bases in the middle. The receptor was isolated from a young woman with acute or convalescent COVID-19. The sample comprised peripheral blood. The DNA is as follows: TGTGCCAGTAGTTGGAACTCCGGGACAGATACCTACGAGCAGTACTTC. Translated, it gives CASSWNSGTDTYEQYF.